This T cell receptor beta chain was sequenced in a study of blood T cell repertoires in COVID-19. Germline V gene sequence: CDR1 SEHNR, CDR2 FQNEAQ (reference sequence). This CDR3 is built from 11 residues. Between the trimmed V and J ends, which lost 0 bases and 7 bases, there was a span of 3 bases. Clones were sequenced by immunoSEQ multiplex PCR, and TCRdb holds only the in-frame ones, with some missing. Of 250,000 to 300,000 clones in the sample, about 88% were seen once. The chain combines TRBV7-9 with TRBJ1-1, with unresolved D. The receptor was isolated from a woman in her sixties or seventies with COVID-19, enrolled during active disease. Specimen: peripheral blood. This chain's CDR3 is CASSLAREAFF. The DNA of the CDR3 is TGTGCCAGCAGCTTAGCGCGTGAAGCTTTCTTT.